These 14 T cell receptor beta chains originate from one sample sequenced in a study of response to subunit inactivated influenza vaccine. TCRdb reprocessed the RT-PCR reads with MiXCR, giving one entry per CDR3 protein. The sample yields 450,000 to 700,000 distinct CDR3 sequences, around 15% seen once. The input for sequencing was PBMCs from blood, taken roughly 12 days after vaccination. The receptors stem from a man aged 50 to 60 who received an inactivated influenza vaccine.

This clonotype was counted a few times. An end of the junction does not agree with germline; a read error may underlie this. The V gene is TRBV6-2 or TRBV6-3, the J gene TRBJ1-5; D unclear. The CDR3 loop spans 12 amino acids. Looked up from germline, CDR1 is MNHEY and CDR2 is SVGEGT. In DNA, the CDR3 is TGTGCCAGCAGCTACTGGGATCAGCCCCAGCATTTT. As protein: CASSYWDQPQHF.

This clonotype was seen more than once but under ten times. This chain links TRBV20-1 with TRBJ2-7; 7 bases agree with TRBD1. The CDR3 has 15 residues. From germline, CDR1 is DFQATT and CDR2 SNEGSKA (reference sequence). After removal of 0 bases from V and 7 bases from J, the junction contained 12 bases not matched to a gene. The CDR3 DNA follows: TGCAGTGCTAGAGATCACAGGGGTCGCCCGGATGAGCAGTACTTC. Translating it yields CSARDHRGRPDEQYF.

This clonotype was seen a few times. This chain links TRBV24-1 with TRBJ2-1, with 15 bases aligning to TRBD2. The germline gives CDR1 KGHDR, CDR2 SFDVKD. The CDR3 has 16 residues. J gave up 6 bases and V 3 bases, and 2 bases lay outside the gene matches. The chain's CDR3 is CATSDPGLAGGNEQFF. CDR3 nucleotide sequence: TGTGCCACCAGTGATCCGGGACTAGCGGGAGGCAATGAGCAGTTCTTC.

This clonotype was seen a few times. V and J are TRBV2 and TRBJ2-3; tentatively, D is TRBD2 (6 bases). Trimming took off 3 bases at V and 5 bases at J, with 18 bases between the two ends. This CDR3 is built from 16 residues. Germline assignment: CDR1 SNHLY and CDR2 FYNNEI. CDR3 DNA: TGTGCCAGCAGTGATAGCGGTCCTGGGCAGGGAGATACGCAGTATTTT. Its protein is CASSDSGPGQGDTQYF.

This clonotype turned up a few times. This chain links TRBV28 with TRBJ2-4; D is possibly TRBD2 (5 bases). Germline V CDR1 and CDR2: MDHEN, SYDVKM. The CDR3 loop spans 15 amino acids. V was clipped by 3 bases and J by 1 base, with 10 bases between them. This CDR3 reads CASSFKRMAKNIQYF. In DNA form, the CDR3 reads TGTGCCAGCAGTTTTAAGCGGATGGCCAAAAACATTCAGTACTTC.

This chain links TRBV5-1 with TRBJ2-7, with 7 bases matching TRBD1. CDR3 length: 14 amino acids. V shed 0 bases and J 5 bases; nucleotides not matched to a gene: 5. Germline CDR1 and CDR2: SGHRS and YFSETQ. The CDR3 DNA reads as TGCGCCAGCAGCTTGGCGGGACAGATCCACGAGCAGTACTTC. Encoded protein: CASSLAGQIHEQYF.

CDR3 sequence reads: CSVASTYRDSSYEQYF. The CDR3 nucleotides are TGCAGCGTTGCTTCTACTTACCGGGACAGCTCCTACGAGCAGTACTTC. V and J are TRBV29-1 and TRBJ2-7, with 7 bases matching TRBD1. CDR1 SQVTM and CDR2 ANQGSEA come from the germline V gene. The CDR3 is made up of 16 amino acids. V shed 4 bases and J 0 bases; nucleotides not matched to a gene: 12.

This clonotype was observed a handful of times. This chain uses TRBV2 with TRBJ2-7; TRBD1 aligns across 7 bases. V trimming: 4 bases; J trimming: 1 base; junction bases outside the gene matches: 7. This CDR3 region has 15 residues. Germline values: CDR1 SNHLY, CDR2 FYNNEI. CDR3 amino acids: CASSARVTGSYEQYF. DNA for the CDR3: TGTGCCAGCAGTGCCCGCGTGACAGGGTCCTACGAGCAGTACTTC.

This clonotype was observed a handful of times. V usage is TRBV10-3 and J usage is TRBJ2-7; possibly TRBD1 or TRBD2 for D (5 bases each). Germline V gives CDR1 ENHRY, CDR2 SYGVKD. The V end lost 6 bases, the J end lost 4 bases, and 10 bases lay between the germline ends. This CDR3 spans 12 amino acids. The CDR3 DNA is TGTGCCATCAGGGGGACCTCATACGAGCAGTACTTC. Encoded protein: CAIRGTSYEQYF.

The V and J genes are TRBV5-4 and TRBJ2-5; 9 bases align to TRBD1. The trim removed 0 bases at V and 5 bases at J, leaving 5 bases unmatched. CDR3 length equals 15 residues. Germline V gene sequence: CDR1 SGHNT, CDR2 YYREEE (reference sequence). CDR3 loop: CASSLGGQGRETQYF. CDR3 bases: TGTGCCAGCAGCTTGGGTGGACAGGGGAGGGAGACCCAGTACTTC.

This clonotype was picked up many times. The CDR3 loop is CASSLGLPGGYEQYF. The CDR3 DNA is TGTGCCAGCAGCTTAGGCCTCCCGGGGGGCTACGAGCAGTACTTC. V is TRBV11-2 and J is TRBJ2-7, with 7 bases identical to TRBD2. CDR1 and CDR2 (germline): SGHAT, FQNNGV. The ends lost 1 base at V and 3 bases at J; junction bases unmatched: 6. This CDR3 is 15 amino acids long.

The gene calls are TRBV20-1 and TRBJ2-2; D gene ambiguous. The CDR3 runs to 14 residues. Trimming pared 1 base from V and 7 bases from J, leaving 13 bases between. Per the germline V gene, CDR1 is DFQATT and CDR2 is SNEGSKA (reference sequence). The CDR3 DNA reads TGCAGTGCTAGAGCCTACCTCAAGGTCGGGGAGCTGTTTTTT. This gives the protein CSARAYLKVGELFF.

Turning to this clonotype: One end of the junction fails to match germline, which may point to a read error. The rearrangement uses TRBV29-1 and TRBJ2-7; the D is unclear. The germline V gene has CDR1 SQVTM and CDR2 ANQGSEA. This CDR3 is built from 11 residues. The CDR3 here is CSVFEENERYF. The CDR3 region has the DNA TGCAGCGTCTTTGAGGAAAACGAGCGGTACTTC.

CDR3 DNA: TGTGCCAGCAGGCCCCCGACAGGGGAGAGCACAGATACGCAGTATTTT. It yields the protein CASRPPTGESTDTQYF. This chain uses TRBV7-9 with TRBJ2-3; 8 nucleotides match TRBD1. V lost 6 bases and J lost 0; bases outside the gene matches: 8. The CDR3 loop spans 16 amino acids. CDR1 is SEHNR and CDR2 is FQNEAQ in the germline V gene (reference sequence). The whole variable domain, filled in from reference TRBV7-9 and TRBJ2-3, reads DTGVSQNPRHKITKRGQNVTFRCDPISEHNRLYWYRQTLGQGPEFLTYFQNEAQLEKSRLLSDRFSAERPKGSFSTLEIQRTEQGDSAMYLCASRPPTGESTDTQYFGPGTRLTVL.